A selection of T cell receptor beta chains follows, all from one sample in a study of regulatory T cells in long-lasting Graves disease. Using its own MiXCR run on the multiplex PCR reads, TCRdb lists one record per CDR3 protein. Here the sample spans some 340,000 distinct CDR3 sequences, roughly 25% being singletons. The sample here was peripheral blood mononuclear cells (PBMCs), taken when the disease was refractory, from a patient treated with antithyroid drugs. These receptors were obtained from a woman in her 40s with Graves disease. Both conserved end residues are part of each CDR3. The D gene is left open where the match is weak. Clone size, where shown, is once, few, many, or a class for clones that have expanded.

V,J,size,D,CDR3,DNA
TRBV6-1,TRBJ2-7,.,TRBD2,CASSRETLAGPYEQYF,TGTGCCAGCAGTAGGGAGACCCTAGCGGGACCTTACGAGCAGTACTTC
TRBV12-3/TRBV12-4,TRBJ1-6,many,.,CASSLMTVDDSPLHF,TGTGCCAGCAGTTTAATGACAGTTGATGATTCACCCCTCCACTTT
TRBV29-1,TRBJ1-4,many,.,CSARRSNEKLFF,TGCAGCGCCCGCAGGAGTAATGAAAAACTGTTTTTT
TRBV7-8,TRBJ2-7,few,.,CASSLNYKDYEQYF,TGTGCCAGCAGCTTAAACTATAAAGACTACGAGCAGTACTTC
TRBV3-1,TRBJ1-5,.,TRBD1,CASSPNRGLHQPQHF,TGTGCCAGCAGCCCGAACAGGGGGCTCCATCAGCCCCAGCATTTT
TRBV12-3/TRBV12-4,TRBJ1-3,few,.,CASSPPTNSGNTIYF,TGTGCCAGCAGTCCTCCTACTAACTCTGGAAACACCATATATTTT
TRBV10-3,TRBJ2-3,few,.,CAISESAYRGSTDTQYF,TGTGCCATCAGTGAGTCAGCGTATAGGGGCTCCACAGATACGCAGTATTTT
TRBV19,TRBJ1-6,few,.,CASNLRATYNSPLHF,TGTGCCAGCAACCTCCGGGCGACCTATAATTCACCCCTCCACTTT
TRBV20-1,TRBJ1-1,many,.,CSARRTANTEAFF,TGCAGTGCGCGAAGGACGGCGAACACTGAAGCTTTCTTT
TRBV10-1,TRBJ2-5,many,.,CASSGRRLQETQYF,TGCGCCAGCAGTGGAAGGAGACTACAAGAGACCCAGTACTTC
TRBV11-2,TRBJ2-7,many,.,CASSDLQGYNEQYF,TGTGCCAGCAGCGACCTACAGGGATATAACGAGCAGTACTTC
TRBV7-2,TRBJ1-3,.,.,CASTPWGLGGNTIYF,TGTGCCAGCACCCCTTGGGGTCTGGGTGGAAACACCATATATTTT
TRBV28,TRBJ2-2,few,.,CASSFRPGELFF,TGTGCCAGCAGTTTTAGGCCCGGGGAGCTGTTTTTT
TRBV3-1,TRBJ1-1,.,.,CASSQELIGGTEAFF,TGTGCCAGCAGCCAAGAACTCATAGGAGGCACTGAAGCTTTCTTT
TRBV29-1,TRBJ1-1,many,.,CSVEAPGMNTEAFF,TGCAGCGTTGAAGCACCAGGAATGAACACTGAAGCTTTCTTT
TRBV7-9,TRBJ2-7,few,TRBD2,CASSSPKGQRELREQYF,TGTGCCAGCAGCTCCCCCAAGGGGCAGCGGGAGTTGCGGGAGCAGTACTTC
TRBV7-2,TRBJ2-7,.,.,CASSLARGSLGEQYF,TGTGCCAGCAGCTTAGCGCGTGGGAGTCTGGGCGAGCAGTACTTC
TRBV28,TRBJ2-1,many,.,CASRPPTGTNEQFF,TGTGCCAGCAGACCCCCGACCGGTACGAATGAGCAGTTCTTC
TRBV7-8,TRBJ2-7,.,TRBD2,CASNPSGRWGEQYF,TGTGCCAGCAACCCTAGCGGGAGGTGGGGAGAGCAGTACTTC
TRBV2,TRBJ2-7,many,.,CASMSVPHEQYF,TGTGCCAGCATGAGCGTCCCCCACGAGCAGTACTTC
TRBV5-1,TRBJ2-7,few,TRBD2,CASSMGGNAYEQYF,TGCGCCAGCAGCATGGGGGGGAACGCCTACGAGCAGTACTTC
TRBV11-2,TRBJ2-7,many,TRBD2,CASSVLGLAGEEQYF,TGTGCCAGCAGCGTTTTGGGACTAGCGGGGGAGGAGCAGTACTTC
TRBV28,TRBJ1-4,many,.,CASSPVARGSNEKLFF,TGTGCCAGCAGCCCGGTGGCTAGGGGCTCAAACGAAAAACTGTTTTTT
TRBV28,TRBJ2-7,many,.,CASSTERVEYF,TGTGCCAGCAGTACTGAGAGGGTTGAGTACTTC
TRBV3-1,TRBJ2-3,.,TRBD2,CASSHGLANAQDTQYF,TGTGCCAGCAGCCACGGACTAGCTAACGCCCAGGATACGCAGTATTTT
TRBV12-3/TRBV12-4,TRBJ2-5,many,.,CASSSGKGETQYF,TGTGCCAGCAGTTCAGGGAAGGGAGAGACCCAGTACTTC
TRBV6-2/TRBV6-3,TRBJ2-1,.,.,CASSYYAGINEQFF,TGTGCCAGCAGTTACTATGCGGGGATCAATGAGCAGTTCTTC
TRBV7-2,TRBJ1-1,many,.,CASSFTVLEAFF,TGTGCCAGCAGCTTTACAGTCTTGGAAGCTTTCTTT
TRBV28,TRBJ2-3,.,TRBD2,CASTSGLAGFDTQYF,TGTGCCAGCACCTCAGGACTAGCGGGATTCGATACGCAGTATTTT
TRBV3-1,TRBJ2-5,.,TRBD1,CASSHGQVQETQYF,TGTGCCAGCAGCCATGGACAGGTCCAGGAGACCCAGTACTTC
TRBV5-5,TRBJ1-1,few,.,CASSLASGSAEAFF,TGTGCCAGCAGCTTGGCCTCGGGTTCGGCGGAAGCTTTCTTT
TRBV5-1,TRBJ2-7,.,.,CASSFIGHEQYF,TGCGCCAGCAGCTTCATAGGTCACGAGCAGTACTTC
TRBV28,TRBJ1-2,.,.,CASSFRPGSKARDYGYTF,TGTGCCAGCAGTTTTCGACCGGGATCGAAGGCCCGGGACTATGGCTACACCTTC
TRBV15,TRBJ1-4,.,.,CATSRDPDLWEKLFF,TGTGCCACCAGCAGAGACCCCGACTTGTGGGAAAAACTGTTTTTT
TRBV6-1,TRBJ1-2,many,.,CASTHYLSRSDGYTF,TGTGCCAGCACCCACTATCTTTCCCGGTCTGATGGCTACACCTTC
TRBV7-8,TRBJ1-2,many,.,CASSLGPSTDINYGYTF,TGTGCCAGCAGCTTAGGGCCTTCGACAGACATCAACTATGGCTACACCTTC
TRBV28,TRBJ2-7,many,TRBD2,CASSLEIAGGTYEQYF,TGTGCCAGCAGTCTAGAGATAGCGGGAGGGACCTACGAGCAGTACTTC
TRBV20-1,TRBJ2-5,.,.,CSARHREIISETQYF,TGCAGTGCTAGGCACCGGGAGATTATCTCAGAGACCCAGTACTTC
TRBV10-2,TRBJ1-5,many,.,CASSEQGGQPQHF,TGCGCCAGCAGTGAACAGGGCGGGCAGCCCCAGCATTTT
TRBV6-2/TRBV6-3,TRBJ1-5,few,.,CASRSGTYNQPQHF,TGTGCCAGCAGGTCCGGGACCTACAATCAGCCCCAGCATTTT
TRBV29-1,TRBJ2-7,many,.,CSVEWSTMPRSYEQYF,TGCAGCGTTGAATGGTCGACTATGCCCCGTTCCTACGAGCAGTACTTC
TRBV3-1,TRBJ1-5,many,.,CASSQGGAAQPQHF,TGTGCCAGCAGCCAAGGGGGGGCAGCCCAGCCCCAGCATTTT
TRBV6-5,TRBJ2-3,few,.,CASSYLRQFDTQYF,TGTGCCAGCAGTTACCTTCGACAGTTTGATACGCAGTATTTT
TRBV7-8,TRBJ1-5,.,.,CASSLSPGEDQPQHF,TGTGCCAGCAGCCTAAGCCCAGGGGAAGATCAGCCCCAGCATTTT
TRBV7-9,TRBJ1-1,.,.,CASSPPQGNSEAFF,TGTGCCAGCAGTCCTCCTCAGGGGAATTCTGAAGCTTTCTTT
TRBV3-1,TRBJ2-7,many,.,CASSPRVMEEYF,TGTGCCAGCAGCCCCAGGGTTATGGAGGAGTACTTC
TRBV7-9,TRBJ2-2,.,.,CASSSIINTGELFF,TGTGCCAGCAGCTCCATCATAAACACCGGGGAGCTGTTTTTT
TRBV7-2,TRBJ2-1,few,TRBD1,CASSQPGQSSYNEQFF,TGTGCCAGCAGCCAGCCGGGACAGTCCTCCTACAATGAGCAGTTCTTC
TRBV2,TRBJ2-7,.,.,CASSEQSGQTRYEQYF,TGTGCCAGCAGCGAACAGTCAGGGCAGACCCGCTACGAGCAGTACTTC
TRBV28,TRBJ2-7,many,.,CASSPPGASYEQYF,TGTGCCAGCAGCCCTCCAGGCGCGTCCTACGAGCAGTACTTC